A selection of T cell receptor beta chains follows, all from one sample in a study of technical replicates of blood from a handful of donors. The repertoire was sequenced with immunoSEQ multiplex PCR; TCRdb's copy has only in-frame clones and lacks some. The repertoire consists of approximately 100,000 clones, with roughly 95% occurring once and the leading ten covering approximately 0.2%. Specimen: T cells isolated from PBMCs. The source of these receptors is a human donor in good health. CDR3s include the opening cysteine and the closing phenylalanine or tryptophan.

j_call | v_call | cdr3_aa
TRBJ2-1 | TRBV15 | CATSRASGGSYNEQFF
TRBJ1-2 | TRBV19 | CASSSYGYTF
TRBJ2-5 | TRBV4-1 | CASGGTGGKETQYF
TRBJ1-1 | TRBV2 | CAIKGGYTEAFF
TRBJ2-3 | TRBV7-3 | CASSLISTDTQYF
TRBJ2-1 | TRBV28 | CASNSPGAGLYNEQFF
TRBJ2-2 | TRBV9 | CASSVSGASGTGELFF
TRBJ2-7 | TRBV15 | CATSVERDRGSNEQYF
TRBJ2-1 | TRBV28 | CASSLALAGGYEQFF
TRBJ2-2 | TRBV11-2 | CASLERGLTREGELFF
TRBJ2-7 | TRBV5-1 | CASSRGPHEQYF
TRBJ2-7 | TRBV7-8 | CASSSGWGGNEQYF
TRBJ2-5 | TRBV29-1 | CSVVAGAGVGVETQYF
TRBJ2-3 | TRBV20-1 | CSATTSDTQYF
TRBJ2-1 | TRBV5-1 | CASSTPGTRIGNEQFF
TRBJ2-4 | TRBV15 | CATSRNGTSLAKNIQYF
TRBJ2-2 | TRBV18 | CASSLQRGAHTGELFF